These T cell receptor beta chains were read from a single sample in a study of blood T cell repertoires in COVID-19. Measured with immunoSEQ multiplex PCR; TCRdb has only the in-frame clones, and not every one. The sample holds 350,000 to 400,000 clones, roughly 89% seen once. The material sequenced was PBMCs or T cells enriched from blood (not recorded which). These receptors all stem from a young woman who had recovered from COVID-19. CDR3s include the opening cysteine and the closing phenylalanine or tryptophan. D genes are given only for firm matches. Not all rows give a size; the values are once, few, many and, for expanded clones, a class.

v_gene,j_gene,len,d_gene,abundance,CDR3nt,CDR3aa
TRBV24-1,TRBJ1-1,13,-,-,TGTGCCACCAGTGTACGCGGGTCCACTGAAGCTTTCTTT,CATSVRGSTEAFF
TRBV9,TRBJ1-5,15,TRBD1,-,TGTGCCAGCAGCGCGGGACAGGGGGCAAGCCAGCCCCAGCATTTT,CASSAGQGASQPQHF
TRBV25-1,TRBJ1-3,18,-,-,TGTGCCAGCAGTGAATCGACCACCGGGACACGGCCTGGAAACACCATATATTTT,CASSESTTGTRPGNTIYF
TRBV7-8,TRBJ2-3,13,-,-,TGTGCCAGCAGCTTCGGGGGAACAGATACGCAGTATTTT,CASSFGGTDTQYF
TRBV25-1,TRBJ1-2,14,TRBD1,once,TGTGCCAGCAGTGAATCACAGGGGTTCTTTGGCTACACCTTC,CASSESQGFFGYTF
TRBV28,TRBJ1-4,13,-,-,TGTGCCAGCCTGGGACTCCCGATTGAAAAACTGTTTTTT,CASLGLPIEKLFF
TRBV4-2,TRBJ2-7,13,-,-,TGTGCCAGCAGCCCCGGGATCAAAAACGAGCAGTACTTC,CASSPGIKNEQYF
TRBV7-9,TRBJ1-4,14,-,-,TGTGCCAGCAGCTTTGGACAGCTCAATGAAAAACTGTTTTTT,CASSFGQLNEKLFF
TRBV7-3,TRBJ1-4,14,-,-,TGTGCCAGCAGCTTAAACCGGGTCGATGAAAAACTGTTTTTT,CASSLNRVDEKLFF
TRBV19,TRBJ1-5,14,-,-,TGTGCCAGTAGTACCCCCCGGGTACATCAGCCCCAGCATTTT,CASSTPRVHQPQHF
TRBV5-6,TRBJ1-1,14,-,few,TGTGCCAGCAGTTTCCGGACAGCGAACACTGAAGCTTTCTTT,CASSFRTANTEAFF
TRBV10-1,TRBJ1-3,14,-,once,TGCGCCAGCAGTGATTCCCTCTCTGGAAACACCATATATTTT,CASSDSLSGNTIYF
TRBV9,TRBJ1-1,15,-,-,TGTGCCAGCAGCCCCCGGGACTGGCAGGACACTGAAGCTTTCTTT,CASSPRDWQDTEAFF
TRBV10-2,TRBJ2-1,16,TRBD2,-,TGCGCCACCAAAATGAAGCGGGGGGGTTTCGACAATGAGCAGTTCTTC,CATKMKRGGFDNEQFF
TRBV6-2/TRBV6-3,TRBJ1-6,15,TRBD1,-,TGTGCCAGCAGTCAACAAACAGGGGGATATTCACCCCTCCACTTT,CASSQQTGGYSPLHF
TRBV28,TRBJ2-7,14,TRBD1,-,TGTGCCAGCACCTTGGGGACAGGGAACTACGAGCAGTACTTC,CASTLGTGNYEQYF
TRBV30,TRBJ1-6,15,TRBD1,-,TGTGCCTGGAAACCCCGGGACAGTTATAATTCACCCCTCCACTTT,CAWKPRDSYNSPLHF
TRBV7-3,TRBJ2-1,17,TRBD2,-,TGTGCCAGCAGCCCAAGGACTAGCGGTTCCTCCTACAATGAGCAGTTCTTC,CASSPRTSGSSYNEQFF
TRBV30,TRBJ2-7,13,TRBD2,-,TGTGCCTTTGGACTAGCGGGAGGACGGGAGCAGTACTTC,CAFGLAGGREQYF
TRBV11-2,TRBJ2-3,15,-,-,TGTGCCAGCAGCTTCCGTGGCCGATACACAGATACGCAGTATTTT,CASSFRGRYTDTQYF
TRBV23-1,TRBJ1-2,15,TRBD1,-,TGCGCCAGCAGTCAATCCCACCGACAGGGTAATGGCTACACCTTC,CASSQSHRQGNGYTF
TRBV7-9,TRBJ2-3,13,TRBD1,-,TGTGCCAGCCTCCAGGGGGCCACAGATACGCAGTATTTT,CASLQGATDTQYF
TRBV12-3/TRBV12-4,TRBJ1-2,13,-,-,TGTGCCAGCAGTTTCGTTGCTAACTATGGCTACACCTTC,CASSFVANYGYTF
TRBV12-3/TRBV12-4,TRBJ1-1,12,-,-,TGTGCCAGCAGTTTAAATTGGCCTGAAGCTTTCTTT,CASSLNWPEAFF
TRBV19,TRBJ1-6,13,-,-,TGTGCCAGTAGTATAGCGACAGATTCACCCCTCCACTTT,CASSIATDSPLHF
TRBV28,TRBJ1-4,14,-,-,TGTGCCAGCAGTCCGGCACAGTACCCTGAAAAACTGTTTTTT,CASSPAQYPEKLFF